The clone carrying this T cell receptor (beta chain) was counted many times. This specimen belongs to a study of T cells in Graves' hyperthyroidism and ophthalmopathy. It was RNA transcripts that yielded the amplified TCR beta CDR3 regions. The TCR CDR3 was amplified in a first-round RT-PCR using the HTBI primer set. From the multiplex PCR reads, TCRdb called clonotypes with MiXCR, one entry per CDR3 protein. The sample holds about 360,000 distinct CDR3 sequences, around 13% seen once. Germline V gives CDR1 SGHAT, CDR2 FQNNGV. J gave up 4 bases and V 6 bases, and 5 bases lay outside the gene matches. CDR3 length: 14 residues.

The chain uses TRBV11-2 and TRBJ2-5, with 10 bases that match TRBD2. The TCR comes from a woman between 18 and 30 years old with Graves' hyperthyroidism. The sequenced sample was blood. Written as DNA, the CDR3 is TGTGCCAGCAGACTAGCGGGGAGGGGAGAGACCCAGTACTTC. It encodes CASRLAGRGETQYF. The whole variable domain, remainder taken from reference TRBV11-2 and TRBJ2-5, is EAGVAQSPRYKIIEKRQSVAFWCNPISGHATLYWYQQILGQGPKLLIQFQNNGVVDDSQLPKDRFSAERLKGVDSTLKIQPAKLEDSAVYLCASRLAGRGETQYFGPGTRLLVL.